Detailed here is one T cell receptor (beta chain). Its antigen is not known. The PCR ran on 60 Vbeta and 13 Jbeta primers. Only in-frame clones appear in the TCRdb table, and some are missing; sequencing was by immunoSEQ multiplex PCR. The data contain 100,000 to 120,000 clones, 83% of them seen just once; the ten biggest clones take up 5% to 6.5%. This entry belongs to a study of cytomegalovirus exposure and HLA in healthy donors. Germline assignment: CDR1 SEHNR and CDR2 FQNEAQ (reference sequence). CDR3 length: 18 residues. V was trimmed by 1 base and J by 6 bases, leaving 22 bases between them. General study results and limits: HLA alleles showed associations with about 15,000 TCR beta sequences in a later analysis, at a 0.05 false discovery rate.

The chain couples TRBV7-9 to TRBJ2-1; possibly TRBD2 for D (6 bases). Material for sequencing was PBMCs. The sequence was collected from a man aged 18 to 29 in good health and CMV-seronegative. The CDR3 bases are TGTGCCAGCAGCTTAGGGGGGGAGAACTTTCCAGTCATCAATGAGCAGTTCTTC. Translated, it gives CASSLGGENFPVINEQFF.